This record covers a single T cell receptor beta chain. Antigen: not known. Other DNA sequences from this sample encode an identical CDR3 as well. CD8 memory merged CD45RO+ cells and CCR7-negative CD45RA+ TemRA cells into one population. This specimen belongs to a study of shared clonotypes between healthy human individuals. Study results and caveats: Clonotypes which were not shared had lower generation probabilities than clonotypes that all four donors shared. On the whole, naive subsets had larger estimated richness than memory subsets had.

The sorted-subset replicate PCRs were given approximately 190 ng DNA, which is roughly 30,000 T cell genomes. TCRdb's copy holds only in-frame clones and misses some; the assay was immunoSEQ multiplex PCR. The sample comprises around 370,000 clones, roughly 96% of which are singletons, and around 0.3% rests with the top ten. The length of the CDR3 is 13 residues. The V gene lost 1 base and the J gene lost 1 base, with 4 bases spanning the gap. Germline V lookup: CDR1 MNHNS, CDR2 SASEGT. V usage is TRBV6-1 and J usage is TRBJ1-1; D is unresolved. Specimen: memory CD8+ T cells sorted from blood. As for subset: CD45RO+ cells pooled with CCR7-negative TemRA cells. The TCR originated in a man between 25 and 39 years old in good health. CDR3 sequence reads: CASSEVGNTEAFF. The CDR3 DNA follows: TGTGCCAGCAGTGAAGTGGGGAACACTGAAGCTTTCTTT.